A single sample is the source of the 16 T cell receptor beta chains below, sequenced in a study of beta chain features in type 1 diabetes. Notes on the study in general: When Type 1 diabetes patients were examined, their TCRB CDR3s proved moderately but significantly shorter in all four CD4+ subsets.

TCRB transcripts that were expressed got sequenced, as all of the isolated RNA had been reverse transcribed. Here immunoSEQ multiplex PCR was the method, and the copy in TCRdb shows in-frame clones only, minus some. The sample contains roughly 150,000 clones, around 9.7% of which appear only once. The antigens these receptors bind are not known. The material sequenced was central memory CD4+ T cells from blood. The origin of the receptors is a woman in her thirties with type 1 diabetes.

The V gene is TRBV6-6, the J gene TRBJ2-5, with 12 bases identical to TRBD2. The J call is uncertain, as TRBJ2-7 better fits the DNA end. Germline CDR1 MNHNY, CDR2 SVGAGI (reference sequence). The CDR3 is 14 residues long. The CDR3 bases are TGTGCCAGCAGCCGACTAGCGGGAGCCAACGAGCAGTACTTC. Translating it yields CASSRLAGANEQYF.

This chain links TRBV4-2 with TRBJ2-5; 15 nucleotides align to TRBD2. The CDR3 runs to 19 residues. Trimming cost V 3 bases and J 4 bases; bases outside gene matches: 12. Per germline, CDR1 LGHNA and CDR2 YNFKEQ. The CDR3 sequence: CASSQLGLAGGVEGETQYF. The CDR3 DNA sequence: TGTGCCAGCAGCCAGCTAGGACTAGCGGGAGGGGTGGAGGGAGAGACCCAGTACTTC.

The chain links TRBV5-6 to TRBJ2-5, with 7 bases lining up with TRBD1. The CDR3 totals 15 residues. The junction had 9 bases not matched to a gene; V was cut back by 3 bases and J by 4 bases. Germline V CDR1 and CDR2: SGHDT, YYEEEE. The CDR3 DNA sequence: TGTGCCAGCAGCTCGCAAAGACAGGGTGGAGAGACCCAGTACTTC. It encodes CASSSQRQGGETQYF.

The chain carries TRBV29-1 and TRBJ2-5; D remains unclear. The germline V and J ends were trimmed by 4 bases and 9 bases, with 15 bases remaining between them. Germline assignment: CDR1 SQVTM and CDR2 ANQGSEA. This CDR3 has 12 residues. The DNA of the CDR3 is TGCAGCGTTGGCCGGTCTGCGGAGTCCCAGTACTTC. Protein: CSVGRSAESQYF.

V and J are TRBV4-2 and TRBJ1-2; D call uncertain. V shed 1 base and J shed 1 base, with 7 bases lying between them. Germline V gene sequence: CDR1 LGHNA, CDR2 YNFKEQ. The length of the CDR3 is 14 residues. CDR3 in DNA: TGTGCCAGCAGCCAAGGGAGCAGTAACTATGGCTACACCTTC. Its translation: CASSQGSSNYGYTF.

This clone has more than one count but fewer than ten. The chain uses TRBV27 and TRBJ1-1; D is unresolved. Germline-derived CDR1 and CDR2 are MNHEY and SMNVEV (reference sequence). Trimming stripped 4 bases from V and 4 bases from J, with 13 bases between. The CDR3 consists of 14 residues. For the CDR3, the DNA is TGTGCCAGCAGTTACGACTGGGAGAGCACTGAAGCTTTCTTT. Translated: CASSYDWESTEAFF.

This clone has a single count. CDR3 sequence (DNA): TGTGCCAGCACCCCGACCGAGACAGACGGCTACACCTTC. The encoded protein is CASTPTETDGYTF. The rearrangement uses TRBV6-6 and TRBJ1-2, with D possibly being TRBD1 (5 bases). Germline-derived CDR1 and CDR2 are MNHNY and SVGAGI (reference sequence). The CDR3 runs 13 residues. Trimming left V 7 bases short and J 8 bases short, with 17 bases between.

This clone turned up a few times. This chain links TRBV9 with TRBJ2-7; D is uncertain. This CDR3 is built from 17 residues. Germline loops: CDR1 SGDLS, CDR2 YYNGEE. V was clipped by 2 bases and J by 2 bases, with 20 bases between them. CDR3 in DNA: TGTGCCAGCAGCGTGCCAAGGTGTCAGGTGAATACCTACGAGCAGTACTTC. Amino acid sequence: CASSVPRCQVNTYEQYF.

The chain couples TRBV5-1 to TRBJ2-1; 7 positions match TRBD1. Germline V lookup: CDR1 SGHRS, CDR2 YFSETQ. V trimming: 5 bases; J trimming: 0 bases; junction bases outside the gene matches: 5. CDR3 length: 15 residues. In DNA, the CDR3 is TGCGCCAGCAGACGGGACAGCAGCTCCTACAATGAGCAGTTCTTC. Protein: CASRRDSSSYNEQFF.

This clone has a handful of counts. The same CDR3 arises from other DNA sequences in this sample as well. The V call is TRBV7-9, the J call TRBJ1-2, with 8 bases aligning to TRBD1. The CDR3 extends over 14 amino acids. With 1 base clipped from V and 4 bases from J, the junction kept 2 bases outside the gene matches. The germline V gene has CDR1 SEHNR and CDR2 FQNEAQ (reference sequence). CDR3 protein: CASSLGQGSYGYTF. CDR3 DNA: TGTGCCAGCAGCTTAGGACAGGGGAGCTATGGCTACACCTTC.

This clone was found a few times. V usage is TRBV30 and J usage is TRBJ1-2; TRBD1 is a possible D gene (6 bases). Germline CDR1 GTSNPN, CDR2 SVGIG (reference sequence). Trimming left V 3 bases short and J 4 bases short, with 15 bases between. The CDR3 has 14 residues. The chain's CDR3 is CAWRSQGYGYGYTF. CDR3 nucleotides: TGTGCCTGGAGGAGTCAGGGGTATGGCTATGGCTACACCTTC.

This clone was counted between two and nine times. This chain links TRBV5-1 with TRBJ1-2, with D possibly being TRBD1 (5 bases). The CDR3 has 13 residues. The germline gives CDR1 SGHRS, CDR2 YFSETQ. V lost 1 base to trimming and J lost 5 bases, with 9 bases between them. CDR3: CASSLTGEYGYTF. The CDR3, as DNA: TGCGCCAGCAGCTTGACAGGCGAATATGGCTACACCTTC.

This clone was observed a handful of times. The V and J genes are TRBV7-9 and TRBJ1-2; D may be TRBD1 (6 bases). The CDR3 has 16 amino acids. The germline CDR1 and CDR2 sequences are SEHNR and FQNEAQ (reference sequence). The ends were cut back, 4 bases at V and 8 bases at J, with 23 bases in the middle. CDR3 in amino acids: CASSYPGRGSLGGYTF. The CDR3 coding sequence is TGTGCCAGCAGCTATCCGGGCAGGGGCAGTCTCGGGGGCTACACCTTC.

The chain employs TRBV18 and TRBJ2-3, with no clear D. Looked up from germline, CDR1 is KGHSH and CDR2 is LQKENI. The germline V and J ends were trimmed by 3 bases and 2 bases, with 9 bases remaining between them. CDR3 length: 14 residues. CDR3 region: CASSPPTDTDTQYF. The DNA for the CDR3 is TGTGCCAGCTCACCTCCTACAGACACAGATACGCAGTATTTT.

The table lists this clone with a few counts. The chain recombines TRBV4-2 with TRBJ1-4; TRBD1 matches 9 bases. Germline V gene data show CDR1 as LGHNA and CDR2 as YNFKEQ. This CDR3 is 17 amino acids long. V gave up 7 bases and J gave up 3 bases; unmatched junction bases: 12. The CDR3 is CASTPGGTGSANEKLFF. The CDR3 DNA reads TGTGCCAGCACCCCTGGTGGGACAGGGTCTGCTAATGAAAAACTGTTTTTT.

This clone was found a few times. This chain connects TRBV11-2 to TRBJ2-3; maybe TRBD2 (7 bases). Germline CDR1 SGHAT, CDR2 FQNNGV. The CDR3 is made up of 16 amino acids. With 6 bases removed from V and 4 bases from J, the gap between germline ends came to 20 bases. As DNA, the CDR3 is TGTGCCAGCAGTCCCTCCCGGCAGGGGAGGGCAGATACGCAGTATTTT. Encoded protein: CASSPSRQGRADTQYF. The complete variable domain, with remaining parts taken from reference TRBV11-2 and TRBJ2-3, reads EAGVAQSPRYKIIEKRQSVAFWCNPISGHATLYWYQQILGQGPKLLIQFQNNGVVDDSQLPKDRFSAERLKGVDSTLKIQPAKLEDSAVYLCASSPSRQGRADTQYFGPGTRLTVL.